This T cell receptor beta chain appears in the sequencing data of a study of blood T cell repertoires in COVID-19. V lost 4 bases and J 3 bases, leaving 12 bases between the germline ends. The length of the CDR3 is 15 residues. Looked up from germline, CDR1 is MGHRA and CDR2 is YSYEKL. The participants were between 18 and 89 years old and came from some 23 US areas. Donors in Cohort 3 who had recovered were those with two negative PCRs, healthcare professional clearance, or resolution of their symptoms. In the study's own analysis: Nucleated cell number was recorded as an estimate derived from reference gene primer amplification. Sequenced by immunoSEQ multiplex PCR; TCRdb stores in-frame clones only, minus some. V, J and clone size are taken as reported in that table, and D and trimming were inferred from the DNA itself. The table records a few hundred thousand clones, about nine tenths of them present only once.

J is TRBJ1-4 and V is TRBV4-1; weak D call: TRBD1 (5 bases). The origin of this receptor is a woman aged 18-29 years who had recovered from COVID-19. Sequenced: PBMCs or T cells enriched from blood (not recorded which). In nucleotides, the CDR3 is TGCGCCAGCAGCCGACCAGACAGTTCTAATGAAAAACTGTTTTTT. It codes for CASSRPDSSNEKLFF.